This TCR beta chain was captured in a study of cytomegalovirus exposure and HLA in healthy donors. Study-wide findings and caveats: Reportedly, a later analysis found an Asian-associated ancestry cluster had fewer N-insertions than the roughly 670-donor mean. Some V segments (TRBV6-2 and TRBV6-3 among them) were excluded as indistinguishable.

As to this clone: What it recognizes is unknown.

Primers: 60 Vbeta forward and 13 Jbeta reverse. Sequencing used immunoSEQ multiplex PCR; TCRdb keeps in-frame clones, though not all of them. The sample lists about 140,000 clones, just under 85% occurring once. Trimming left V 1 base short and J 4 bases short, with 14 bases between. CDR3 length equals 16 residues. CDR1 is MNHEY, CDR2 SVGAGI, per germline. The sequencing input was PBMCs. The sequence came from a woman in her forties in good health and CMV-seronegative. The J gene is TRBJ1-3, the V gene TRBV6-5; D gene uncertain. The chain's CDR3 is CASSYWPTRGGNTIYF. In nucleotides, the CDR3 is TGTGCCAGCAGTTACTGGCCTACTCGGGGAGGAAACACCATATATTTT.